The 4 T cell receptor beta chains given below trace back to one sample, sequenced in a study of T cells in localized non-small cell lung cancer. The assay was immunoSEQ multiplex PCR, and TCRdb's table has in-frame clones only and misses some. The table shows about 30,000 clones, with 88% occurring only once. The starting material was peripheral blood, obtained before any cancer treatment. All receptors derive from a female donor over 55 with stage III squamous cell lung carcinoma.

The gene calls are TRBV28 and TRBJ2-3; D remains unclear. The CDR3 extends over 13 amino acids. The V gene's germline CDR1 is MDHEN and CDR2 SYDVKM. V was cut by 6 bases and J by 0 bases, with 7 bases left in between. CDR3 DNA sequence: TGTGCCAGCAGGGTGGGGAGCACAGATACGCAGTATTTT. It is translated as CASRVGSTDTQYF.

This clone occurred once. The chain carries TRBV30 and TRBJ2-1; D not certain. Trimming left V 2 bases short and J 11 bases short, with 7 bases between. Germline values: CDR1 GTSNPN, CDR2 SVGIG (reference sequence). The CDR3 runs to 10 residues. In DNA, the CDR3 is TGTGCCTGGAGTAGGGTGCAGCAGTTCTTC. Translation gives CAWSRVQQFF.

This chain connects TRBV10-3 to TRBJ2-1; 8 bases match TRBD1. CDR1 and CDR2 (germline): ENHRY, SYGVKD. The CDR3 sequence is 14 residues long. J lost 1 base, V lost 10 bases, and 6 bases had no gene match. DNA for the CDR3: TGTGCCACGCAGGGGGCGAGGTCCTACAATGAGCAGTTCTTC. Encoded protein: CATQGARSYNEQFF.

The rearrangement links TRBV6-6 to TRBJ2-3; D is unclear. This CDR3 spans 11 amino acids. Germline-derived CDR1 and CDR2 are MNHNY and SVGAGI (reference sequence). V was pared by 7 bases and J by 3 bases, with 5 bases between. DNA for the CDR3: TGTGCCAGCACCCAAACAGATACGCAGTATTTT. As protein: CASTQTDTQYF.